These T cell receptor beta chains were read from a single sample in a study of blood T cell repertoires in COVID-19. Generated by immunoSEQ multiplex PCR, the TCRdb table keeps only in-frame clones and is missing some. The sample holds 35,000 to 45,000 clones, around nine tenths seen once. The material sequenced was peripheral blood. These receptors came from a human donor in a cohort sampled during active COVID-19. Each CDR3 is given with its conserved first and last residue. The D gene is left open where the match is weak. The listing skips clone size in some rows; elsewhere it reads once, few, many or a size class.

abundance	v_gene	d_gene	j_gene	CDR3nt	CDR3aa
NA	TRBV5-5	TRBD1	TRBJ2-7	TGTGCCAGCAGCTTGCTACCGACAGGGGCCTACGAGCAGTACTTC	CASSLLPTGAYEQYF
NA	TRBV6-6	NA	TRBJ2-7	TGTGCCAGCAGCACTGACCGGCAGGGCTACGAGCAGTACTTC	CASSTDRQGYEQYF
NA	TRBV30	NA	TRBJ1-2	TGTGCCTGGAGTGTCGGGAAGGGTGGCTACACCTTC	CAWSVGKGGYTF
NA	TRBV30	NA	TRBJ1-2	TGTGCCTGGAAGGAGGGGTGGGGTGTTAACTATGGCTACACCTTC	CAWKEGWGVNYGYTF
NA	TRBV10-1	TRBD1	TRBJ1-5	TGCGCCAGCATAAACAGGGGGCCCACGCATTTT	CASINRGPTHF
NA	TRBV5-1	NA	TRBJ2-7	TGCGCCAGCAGCACCCAAGTTACGGGCGAGCAGTACTTC	CASSTQVTGEQYF
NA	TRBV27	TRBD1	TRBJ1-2	TGTGCCAGCAGTTCGCCCGGACAGGGCTGGGGCTACACCTTC	CASSSPGQGWGYTF
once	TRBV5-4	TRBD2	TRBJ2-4	TGTGCCAGCAGCACAAGCGGGGGGGACATTCAGTACTTC	CASSTSGGDIQYF
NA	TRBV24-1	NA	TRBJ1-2	TGTGCCACCAGTCAGGACAAAGCATATGGCTACACCTTC	CATSQDKAYGYTF
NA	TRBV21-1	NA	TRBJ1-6	TGTGCCAGCGCTCGGAGGGGGCTATGCCGGAGGACCTATAATTCACCCCTCCACTTT	CASARRGLCRRTYNSPLHF
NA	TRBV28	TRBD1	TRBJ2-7	TGTGCCAGCAGCCGGAGACAGGGCACCTTCACCTACGAGCAGTACTTC	CASSRRQGTFTYEQYF
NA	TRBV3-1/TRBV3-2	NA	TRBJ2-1	TGTGCCAGCAGCCGGGGCCTGACGGCGGACAATGAGCAGTTCTTC	CASSRGLTADNEQFF
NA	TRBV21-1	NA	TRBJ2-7	TGTGCCAGCAGCACTTGGACAGAGTACGAGCAGTACTTC	CASSTWTEYEQYF
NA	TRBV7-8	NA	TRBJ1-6	TGTGCCAGCACCACTATGGGGGGAAGGGAACCCCTCCACTTT	CASTTMGGREPLHF